These T cell receptor beta chains were read from a single sample in a study of T cells in Graves' hyperthyroidism and ophthalmopathy. TCRdb reanalysed the multiplex PCR reads using MiXCR and keeps one entry per CDR3 protein. The data contain a few hundred thousand distinct CDR3 sequences, 15% to 19% of them singletons. The sequenced sample consisted of blood. Receptors were obtained from a woman younger than 45 with Graves' hyperthyroidism. Each CDR3 is given with its conserved first and last residue. A D gene is named only where the DNA matches it firmly. Size is omitted from some rows. Given values are once, few, many or a class for expanded clones.

cdr3_nt	cdr3_aa	d_call	v_call	clone_size	j_call
TGTGCCATCAGTGAGTCGGGGGCTATCTATGGCTACACCTTC	CAISESGAIYGYTF	.	TRBV10-3	.	TRBJ1-2
TGTGCCACCAGGAAAAAACTAGACCCCTACGAGCAGTACTTC	CATRKKLDPYEQYF	.	TRBV24-1	few	TRBJ2-7
TGCAGTGCTAGAGGACTAGCTTTCTCTTACAATGAGCAGTTCTTC	CSARGLAFSYNEQFF	TRBD2	TRBV20-1	many	TRBJ2-1
TGTGCCAGCAGCATCCAGGGAGGTCGCCATCAGCCCCAGCATTTT	CASSIQGGRHQPQHF	.	TRBV27	many	TRBJ1-5
TGTGCCAGCAGTGATATAGACATTCAGTACTTC	CASSDIDIQYF	.	TRBV2	.	TRBJ2-4
TGTGCCAGCAGCTACGGACAGGGGGAGCAGTACTTC	CASSYGQGEQYF	TRBD1	TRBV11-2	many	TRBJ2-7
TGTGCCATCAGTGAGTCGACCTCCCCGGGGAAGGGCTACACCTTC	CAISESTSPGKGYTF	.	TRBV10-3	many	TRBJ1-2
TGTGCCAGCAGCCCGGACAGGGGTGACACCATATATTTT	CASSPDRGDTIYF	TRBD1	TRBV7-9	few	TRBJ1-3
TGTGCCAGCAGCCAAACCGGGCAGGGGAACACTGAAGCTTTCTTT	CASSQTGQGNTEAFF	.	TRBV3-1	many	TRBJ1-1
TGCGCCAGCAGCCCCCCGACAGGGGGAAATTACAATGAGCAGTTCTTC	CASSPPTGGNYNEQFF	TRBD1	TRBV5-1	.	TRBJ2-1
TGCAGTGCTAGAGATCCGGGGGCAGGTCAGCCCCAGCATTTT	CSARDPGAGQPQHF	.	TRBV20-1	few	TRBJ1-5
TGTGCCAGCAGCTTAGATTCCCTAGCGGGAGCCCTCGGCTCCTACAATGAGCAGTTCTTC	CASSLDSLAGALGSYNEQFF	TRBD2	TRBV7-9	few	TRBJ2-1
TGCGCCAGCAGCGCCGCCCCTAGCGGGAGTAGTCAAGAGACCCAGTACTTC	CASSAAPSGSSQETQYF	TRBD2	TRBV5-1	many	TRBJ2-5